This TCR beta chain was retrieved from a study of T cells in Graves' hyperthyroidism and ophthalmopathy. Study-wide points: Ophthalmopathy was predicted by the model a median of about 6.7 months ahead of onset. Most clonotypes that expanded in the thyroid above 0.001 also showed up in blood.

Amplified TCR beta CDR3 regions came from RNA transcripts. When the TCR CDR3 underwent first-round RT-PCR, the HTBI primer set was used. TCRdb processed the multiplex PCR reads anew with MiXCR; each CDR3 protein has one entry. The sample comprises under 650,000 distinct CDR3 sequences, about a sixth of which are singletons, and around 4% rests with the top ten. This clonotype was seen ten or more times. Its cognate antigen is unknown. Graves' hyperthyroidism was deemed stable given no ophthalmopathy progression within 18 months. Fresh peripheral blood, 10 ml, was the source of the PBMCs. The CDR3 totals 11 residues. Trimming cost V 2 bases and J 5 bases, with 1 base left between them. Germline lookup yields CDR1 LGHNT and CDR2 FRNRAP.

The sample consisted of blood. The sequence came from a young woman with Graves' hyperthyroidism. J is TRBJ2-1 and V is TRBV12-5; D is ambiguous. CDR3 nucleotides: TGTGCTAGTGGTTTGAACAATGAGCAGTTCTTC. This codes for CASGLNNEQFF.